These T cell receptor beta chains were read from a single sample in a study of blood T cell repertoires in COVID-19. TCRdb's table, derived via immunoSEQ multiplex PCR, lists solely in-frame clones and lacks some. The table has about 150,000 clones, around 85% seen once. The sample was peripheral blood. These receptors came from a woman in her sixties or seventies with acute or convalescent COVID-19. The CDR3 runs from the conserved cysteine through the conserved F or W. The D gene is left open where the match is weak. Clone size is given for some rows only: seen once, a few or many times, or a class if the clone is expanded.

TRBV3-1/TRBV3-2	NA	TRBJ1-3	NA	CASSQWQKAGNTIYF	TGTGCCAGCAGCCAATGGCAGAAAGCTGGAAACACCATATATTTT
TRBV18	once	TRBJ1-2	TRBD1	CASSRPGQGLNYGYTF	TGTGCCAGCTCACGACCCGGACAGGGACTTAACTATGGCTACACCTTC
TRBV4-1	NA	TRBJ1-2	NA	CASSQDPSLRLNGYTF	TGCGCCAGCAGCCAAGACCCCTCCCTCAGGCTGAATGGCTACACCTTC
TRBV5-1	NA	TRBJ1-4	NA	CASSLVGSEKLFF	TGCGCCAGCAGCTTGGTTGGGAGTGAGAAACTGTTTTTT
TRBV7-9	NA	TRBJ2-5	NA	CASSLFQGETQYF	TGTGCCAGCAGCTTATTTCAGGGGGAGACCCAGTACTTC
TRBV27	NA	TRBJ1-4	NA	CASSQGLANEKLFF	TGTGCCAGCAGTCAGGGGCTTGCTAATGAAAAACTGTTTTTT
TRBV19	once	TRBJ1-2	NA	CASSIGSGFYGYTF	TGTGCCAGTAGTATAGGATCCGGGTTCTATGGCTACACCTTC
TRBV28	few	TRBJ1-2	NA	CASSLASSPGSIGYGYTF	TGTGCCAGCAGCCTAGCCTCTTCCCCGGGCTCGATAGGCTATGGCTACACCTTC
TRBV2	NA	TRBJ1-3	NA	CASSEYPGYAGNTIYF	TGTGCCAGCAGTGAATACCCAGGATATGCTGGAAACACCATATATTTT
TRBV2	once	TRBJ2-7	TRBD1	CASSSNGQGSEQYF	TGTGCCAGCAGTTCGAACGGACAGGGAAGCGAGCAGTACTTC
TRBV29-1	NA	TRBJ1-2	NA	CSVEERSGSNYGYTF	TGCAGCGTTGAAGAAAGGTCAGGATCTAACTATGGCTACACCTTC
TRBV2	NA	TRBJ1-1	NA	CASSDGQTNTEAFF	TGTGCCAGCAGTGATGGACAGACGAACACTGAAGCTTTCTTT
TRBV7-8	NA	TRBJ2-7	NA	CASSNSGVRSYEQYF	TGTGCCAGCAGCAACTCGGGGGTTAGGTCCTACGAGCAGTACTTC
TRBV6-5	NA	TRBJ1-5	TRBD1	CASSYSRTGAQPQHF	TGTGCCAGCAGTTACTCGAGGACAGGCGCCCAGCCCCAGCATTTT